This TCR beta chain was identified in a study of long-term antiretroviral therapy in people with HIV. Study-level results: Whereas controls had wider CDR3 length ranges, HIV repertoires had narrower ones.

Survey level was the resolution at which the v3.0 immunoSEQ assay ran. Here immunoSEQ multiplex PCR was the method, and the copy in TCRdb shows in-frame clones only, minus some. The data contain roughly 34,000 clones, approximately 93% of them seen just once; the ten biggest clones take up approximately 3.7%. Germline CDR1 is LGHNA and CDR2 is YNFKEQ. V shed 0 bases and J shed 1 base, with 5 bases lying between them. The CDR3 consists of 14 residues. Of note for this clone: The antigen is unknown.

Sequenced here: unsorted PBMCs, sampled around 5.5 years after starting antiretroviral therapy. The TCR comes from a woman aged 45-65 years with HIV. The genes are TRBV4-2 and TRBJ2-3; D remains unclear. Here the CDR3 reads CASSQESGTDTQYF. CDR3 nucleotides: TGTGCCAGCAGCCAAGAGTCTGGCACAGATACGCAGTATTTT.